This entry describes one TCR beta chain. Its antigen is undetermined. These data come from a study of cytomegalovirus exposure and HLA in healthy donors. Study background: The same platform was used for the roughly 130 validation repertoires and the approximately 700 first-cohort repertoires, a later analysis reported.

TCRdb's copy holds only in-frame clones and misses some; the assay was immunoSEQ multiplex PCR. Of about 200,000 clones in the sample, roughly 84% were seen once. Findings and limits, study-wide: Cytomegalovirus status was reportedly diagnosed by the classifier with high sensitivity and specificity.

This CDR3 has 11 amino acids. The germline V gene encodes CDR1 SSHAT and CDR2 FNYEAQ (reference sequence). V was pared by 5 bases and J by 4 bases, with 5 bases between. Sequencing was carried out using PBMCs. This TCR came from a woman between 18 and 30 years old in good health and CMV-seropositive. The V call is TRBV7-7, the J call TRBJ1-1; D is undetermined. CDR3 in amino acids: CASSPLTEAFF. In DNA, the CDR3 is TGTGCCAGCAGCCCCCTCACTGAAGCTTTCTTT.